The T cell receptor (beta chain) described here comes from a study of blood T cell repertoires in COVID-19. Looking at the study overall: Nucleic acid was either cDNA or gDNA, and it came from T cells, B-cell-depleted T cells, or PBMCs.

In the source study's methods: Estimated nucleated cell counts came from reference gene primer amplification. The table came from immunoSEQ multiplex PCR; TCRdb's copy has only in-frame clones and leaves some out. V and J calls and clone size are copied from that table; D and trimming were computed from the DNA. The top ten hold roughly 1.9% of the sample, which has over 350,000 clones, 70% to 90% seen once. The CDR3 covers 13 residues. With V trimmed by 4 bases and J by 8 bases, 3 bases remained unmatched. The clonotype comes from a woman aged 18-30 years with acute COVID-19. The specimen sequenced was PBMCs or T cells enriched from blood (not recorded which). The V gene is TRBV12-3 or TRBV12-4, the J gene TRBJ1-4; 8 positions agree with TRBD1. Here the CDR3 reads CASSSRDREKLFF. CDR3 nucleotide sequence: TGTGCCAGCAGTTCCCGGGACAGGGAAAAACTGTTTTTT.